Following are 29 T cell receptor beta chains from one sample sequenced in a study of vaccination and CD4 T cells after COVID-19. At the Johns Hopkins FTIC core, DNA taken from cultured CD4+ T cells was sequenced by way of the Oncomine TCR Beta short-read assay. One entry per CDR3 protein results from TCRdb running MiXCR on the PCR reads. The sample contains 25,000 to 30,000 distinct CDR3 sequences, less than 60% of which appear only once. Treatment: roughly 10-day PBMC culture with coronavirus spike peptide pools or control peptides (ViraFEST assay). No antigen has been assigned to these receptors. The sample here was CD4+ T cells from blood, cultured in vitro, taken before SARS-CoV-2 vaccination. Receptors originate from a human donor who received a COVID-19 vaccine.

In nucleotides, the CDR3 is TGTGCCAGTTCCGCGCGGGGGGTGGACACCATTAGGCATAGCAATCAGCCCCAGCATTTT. Amino acid sequence: CASSARGVDTIRHSNQPQHF. V and J are TRBV19 and TRBJ1-5; tentative D call: TRBD1 (5 bases). The CDR3 spans 20 residues. Germline lookup yields CDR1 LNHDA and CDR2 SQIVND (reference sequence). V lost 8 bases, J lost 0 bases, and 29 bases lay in between. Full variable domain (remainder filled in from reference TRBV19 and TRBJ1-5): DGGITQSPKYLFRKEGQNVTLSCEQNLNHDAMYWYRQDPGQGLRLIYYSQIVNDFQKGDIAEGYSVSREKKESFPLTVTSAQKNPTAFYLCASSARGVDTIRHSNQPQHFGDGTRLSIL.

This clonotype occurred a few times. The V and J genes are TRBV10-1 and TRBJ2-2; D call uncertain. Trimming pared 5 bases from V and 6 bases from J, leaving 7 bases between. The CDR3 length is 12 residues. CDR1 and CDR2 (germline): WNHNN, SYGVQD (reference sequence). The CDR3 nucleotides read TGCGCCAGCAGTTACACGGCCGGGGAGCTGTTTTTT. Translation: CASSYTAGELFF.

V usage is TRBV19 and J usage is TRBJ1-4; no definite D call. Germline V gene data show CDR1 as LNHDA and CDR2 as SQIVND (reference sequence). This CDR3 is built from 13 residues. V was trimmed by 6 bases and J by 1 base, leaving 6 bases between them. CDR3 DNA sequence: TGTGCCAGTAGATATGAAACTAATGAAAAACTGTTTTTT. It encodes CASRYETNEKLFF.

The V call is TRBV10-2, the J call TRBJ2-2; unclear D gene. V was pared by 6 bases and J by 2 bases, with 1 base between. This CDR3 comprises 11 residues. Germline-derived CDR1 and CDR2 are WSHSY and SAAADI. The CDR3 sequence: CASRNTGELFF. In DNA form, the CDR3 reads TGCGCCAGCAGAAACACCGGGGAGCTGTTTTTT.

This clonotype showed up just a few times. This chain uses TRBV7-8 with TRBJ1-4; D unresolved. Trimming pared 1 base from V and 8 bases from J, leaving 14 bases between. This CDR3 is built from 15 residues. Looked up from germline, CDR1 is SGHVS and CDR2 is FQNEAQ. The CDR3 region is CASSLGGMVREKLFF. DNA of the CDR3: TGTGCCAGCAGCTTAGGGGGAATGGTACGGGAAAAACTGTTTTTT.

The chain combines TRBV12-5 with TRBJ1-1; 9 nucleotides line up with TRBD1. CDR1 is LGHNT and CDR2 is FRNRAP in the germline V gene. V lost 2 bases, J lost 4 bases, and 8 bases stayed unmatched. CDR3 length: 16 residues. The CDR3 protein is CASGLPQGARGTEAFF. The CDR3 DNA is TGTGCTAGTGGTTTGCCACAGGGGGCGCGGGGCACTGAAGCTTTCTTT.

The chain employs TRBV20-1 and TRBJ1-1; TRBD1 matches at 10 bases. V dropped 3 bases and J dropped 5; count of bases not matched to a gene: 9. The length of the CDR3 is 15 residues. From germline, CDR1 is DFQATT and CDR2 SNEGSKA (reference sequence). The CDR3 bases are TGCAGTGCTAGTGAGACAGGGGGCGCGGAGACTGAAGCTTTCTTT. This translates into CSASETGGAETEAFF.

This clonotype occurred a few times. This chain connects TRBV27 to TRBJ2-4; D perhaps matches TRBD1 (6 bases). Trimming stripped 5 bases from V and 0 bases from J, with 14 bases between. Germline V gene lookup returns CDR1 MNHEY and CDR2 SMNVEV (reference sequence). The CDR3 consists of 16 residues. CDR3 in amino acids: CASSPGTRLAKNIQYF. The CDR3 DNA sequence: TGTGCCAGCAGTCCGGGGACACGTCTAGCCAAAAACATTCAGTACTTC.

This clonotype came up a few times. The rearrangement joins TRBV30 to TRBJ1-2, with a weak D call TRBD1 (5 bases). Germline CDR1 is GTSNPN and CDR2 is SVGIG (reference sequence). The CDR3 is 12 residues long. Trimming took 0 bases from V and 7 from J, leaving 9 bases between them. CDR3 nucleotide sequence: TGTGCCTGGAGTGTAGAGGGGTCTGGCTACACCTTC. Its protein product is CAWSVEGSGYTF.

V usage is TRBV7-6 and J usage is TRBJ2-7; tentatively, D is TRBD1 (6 bases). This CDR3 spans 11 amino acids. V lost 5 bases and J lost 7, with 9 bases in between. Germline values: CDR1 SGHVS, CDR2 FNYEAQ. The CDR3 sequence: CASSVGTEQYF. In nucleotides, the CDR3 is TGTGCCAGCAGCGTCGGGACAGAGCAGTACTTC.

The J gene is TRBJ2-2, the V gene TRBV7-9; D might be TRBD2 (6 bases). Trimming took off 0 bases at V and 4 bases at J, with 21 bases between the two ends. Germline V gene data show CDR1 as SEHNR and CDR2 as FQNEAQ (reference sequence). The CDR3 sequence is 19 residues long. The CDR3, as DNA: TGTGCCAGCAGCTTAGCGGGACTGAGGGGTCGGGGGATCACCGGGGAGCTGTTTTTT. Its protein product is CASSLAGLRGRGITGELFF.

By sample fraction, this clonotype is medium-sized. The chain joins TRBV15 to TRBJ1-2, with TRBD1 matching over 10 bases. The V segment lost 3 bases and the J segment 6 bases; nucleotides outside the gene matches: 1. From germline, CDR1 is LNHNV and CDR2 YYDKDF (reference sequence). This CDR3 has 13 amino acids. The CDR3 spells CATSRTGGDGYTF. The DNA of the CDR3 is TGTGCCACCAGCAGGACAGGGGGCGATGGCTACACCTTC.

The chain joins TRBV28 to TRBJ1-2, with D unresolved. This CDR3 spans 11 amino acids. V lost 10 bases and J 5 bases, leaving 11 bases between the germline ends. CDR1 and CDR2 from the germline V gene are MDHEN and SYDVKM. CDR3: CAIRRRYGYTF. In DNA, the CDR3 is TGTGCCATACGCCGTAGATATGGCTACACCTTC.

This clonotype showed up just a few times. V gene TRBV7-2 combines with J gene TRBJ2-3, with 7 bases identical to TRBD2. Germline V gene data show CDR1 as SGHTA and CDR2 as FQGNSA. Losses at the gene ends were 1 base for V and 9 bases for J; bases not matched to a gene: 4. The CDR3 extends over 13 amino acids. CDR3 amino acids: CASSLDSGKTQYF. CDR3 sequence (DNA): TGTGCCAGCAGCTTAGACAGCGGGAAAACGCAGTATTTT.

V and J are TRBV20-1 and TRBJ1-2; D is uncertain. V was pared by 7 bases and J by 5 bases, with 14 bases between. The CDR3 is 12 amino acids. The germline CDR1 and CDR2 sequences are DFQATT and SNEGSKA (reference sequence). CDR3 region: CSGYQEGYGYTF. CDR3 nucleotides: TGCAGTGGGTATCAAGAGGGTTATGGCTACACCTTC.

The genes are TRBV15 and TRBJ2-7, with a tentative D call TRBD2 (6 bases). Trimming removed 0 bases from V and 4 bases from J, with 16 bases in between. CDR3 length: 16 amino acids. Per germline, CDR1 LNHNV and CDR2 YYDKDF (reference sequence). CDR3: CATSRDFGGDEYEQYF. DNA of the CDR3: TGTGCCACCAGCAGAGATTTCGGGGGTGACGAGTACGAGCAGTACTTC. The whole variable domain, remainder taken from reference TRBV15 and TRBJ2-7, is DAMVIQNPRYQVTQFGKPVTLSCSQTLNHNVMYWYQQKSSQAPKLLFHYYDKDFNNEADTPDNFQSRRPNTSFCFLDIRSPGLGDTAMYLCATSRDFGGDEYEQYFGPGTRLTVT.

This clonotype occurred a few times. The rearrangement joins TRBV2 to TRBJ1-2, with unresolved D. V was pared by 1 base and J by 4 bases, with 13 bases between. The CDR3 sequence is 15 residues long. Germline-derived CDR1 and CDR2 are SNHLY and FYNNEI. The CDR3 coding sequence is TGTGCCAGCAGTGAAGGTAGACTAGAGGCCTATGGCTACACCTTC. Translation gives CASSEGRLEAYGYTF.

The V and J genes are TRBV7-6 and TRBJ2-7; 7 bases are shared with TRBD2. This CDR3 comprises 16 residues. V gave up 4 bases and J gave up 1 base; unmatched junction bases: 10. Germline V CDR1 and CDR2: SGHVS, FNYEAQ. CDR3 sequence reads: CASSSSMAGDSYEQYF. The CDR3 DNA is TGTGCCAGCAGCTCCTCGATGGCGGGGGATTCCTACGAGCAGTACTTC.

The chain carries TRBV20-1 and TRBJ1-2; D perhaps matches TRBD1 (6 bases). The CDR3 length is 14 residues. Germline lookup yields CDR1 DFQATT and CDR2 SNEGSKA (reference sequence). V lost 4 bases and J lost 4, with 16 bases in between. CDR3 coding DNA: TGCAGTGCTACCAGTGGCGGGACATTCTATGGCTACACCTTC. Translating gives CSATSGGTFYGYTF.

Only a few counts were recorded for this clonotype. This chain links TRBV2 with TRBJ1-1; D call uncertain. Trimming left V 7 bases short and J 0 bases short, with 9 bases between. Germline lookup yields CDR1 SNHLY and CDR2 FYNNEI. The CDR3 has 13 residues. CDR3 nucleotides: TGTGCCAGCATGGCGGATATGAACACTGAAGCTTTCTTT. Translation gives CASMADMNTEAFF. Complete variable domain (other parts from reference TRBV2 and TRBJ1-1): EPEVTQTPSHQVTQMGQEVILRCVPISNHLYFYWYRQILGQKVEFLVSFYNNEISEKSEIFDDQFSVERPDGSNFTLKIRSTKLEDSAMYFCASMADMNTEAFFGQGTRLTVV.

The chain is built from TRBV24-1 and TRBJ2-2; 8 bases fit TRBD1. Germline assignment: CDR1 KGHDR and CDR2 SFDVKD. The ends lost 3 bases at V and 4 bases at J; junction bases unmatched: 6. The CDR3 length is 16 residues. In DNA, the CDR3 is TGTGCCACCAGTGATCCTAGACAGGGGACCACCGGGGAGCTGTTTTTT. It translates to CATSDPRQGTTGELFF.

This clonotype came up once. The CDR3 bases are TGTGCCACCTCCCTGGGAGTTCTATCCTACGAGCAGTACTTC. Translated: CATSLGVLSYEQYF. The V gene is TRBV2, the J gene TRBJ2-7, with D perhaps TRBD2 (5 bases). This CDR3 comprises 14 residues. Per germline, CDR1 SNHLY and CDR2 FYNNEI. V was trimmed by 10 bases and J by 1 base, leaving 17 bases between them.

The V gene is TRBV19, the J gene TRBJ2-3; D possibly corresponds to TRBD2 (6 bases). V was cut by 5 bases and J by 0 bases, with 15 bases left in between. The germline CDR1 and CDR2 sequences are LNHDA and SQIVND (reference sequence). This CDR3 contains 16 residues. The CDR3 DNA is TGTGCCAGTAGTCTCACGGGGGTGTCTAGCACAGATACGCAGTATTTT. Translation gives CASSLTGVSSTDTQYF. The full variable domain, with the rest looked up from reference TRBV19 and TRBJ2-3, is DGGITQSPKYLFRKEGQNVTLSCEQNLNHDAMYWYRQDPGQGLRLIYYSQIVNDFQKGDIAEGYSVSREKKESFPLTVTSAQKNPTAFYLCASSLTGVSSTDTQYFGPGTRLTVL.

This clonotype was picked up a small number of times. This chain connects TRBV24-1 to TRBJ2-2, with a tentative D call TRBD1 (5 bases). The CDR3 length is 15 residues. The germline V gene has CDR1 KGHDR and CDR2 SFDVKD. The V end lost 7 bases, the J end lost 4 bases, and 15 bases lay between the germline ends. CDR3 loop: CATSLTAPSTGELFF. The CDR3 nucleotides are TGTGCCACCAGCTTGACAGCCCCGAGCACCGGGGAGCTGTTTTTT.

This clonotype turned up a few times. The J gene is TRBJ2-1, the V gene TRBV20-1; D is uncertain. Trimming cost V 6 bases and J 2 bases, with 14 bases left between them. The germline gives CDR1 DFQATT, CDR2 SNEGSKA (reference sequence). The CDR3 runs to 14 residues. The chain's CDR3 is CSALAQSTYNEQFF. The CDR3 DNA sequence: TGCAGTGCCCTCGCCCAGTCCACCTACAATGAGCAGTTCTTC.

The V gene is TRBV12-3 or TRBV12-4, the J gene TRBJ1-2; no reliable D call. CDR3 length equals 13 residues. Trimming took off 1 base at V and 4 bases at J, with 7 bases between the two ends. This CDR3 is CASSLGTSYGYTF. CDR3 bases: TGTGCCAGCAGTTTAGGTACCAGCTATGGCTACACCTTC.

On this clonotype: Relative to the germline gene, one junction end is altered; a read error may explain this. The chain joins TRBV5-4 to TRBJ2-5, with 8 bases aligning to TRBD2. The length of the CDR3 is 17 residues. Germline values: CDR1 SGHNT, CDR2 YYREEE (reference sequence). The CDR3: CASSSGSGIAGKETQYF. CDR3 coding DNA: TGTGCCAGCAGCTCCGGTAGTGGGATAGCGGGGAAAGAAACCCAGTACTTC. The full variable domain, with the rest looked up from reference TRBV5-4 and TRBJ2-5, is ETGVTQSPTHLIKTRGQQVTLRCSSQSGHNTVSWYQQALGQGPQFIFQYYREEENGRGNFPPRFSGLQFPNYSSELNVNALELDDSALYLCASSSGSGIAGKETQYFGPGTRLLVL.

The chain recombines TRBV5-4 with TRBJ2-2; TRBD1 might be the D (5 bases). CDR1 is SGHNT and CDR2 is YYREEE in the germline V gene (reference sequence). V lost 0 bases and J 7 bases, leaving 13 bases between the germline ends. This CDR3 region has 15 residues. CDR3 protein: CASSLVGVRDGELFF. The CDR3 DNA reads as TGTGCCAGCAGCTTGGTAGGGGTAAGAGACGGGGAGCTGTTTTTT.

The V call is TRBV2, the J call TRBJ2-3; the D is unclear. Between the trimmed V and J ends, which lost 5 bases and 0 bases, there was a span of 6 bases. Germline V gene lookup returns CDR1 SNHLY and CDR2 FYNNEI. The length of the CDR3 is 13 residues. CDR3 coding DNA: TGTGCCAGCAGTCCCGAAAGCACAGATACGCAGTATTTT. This sequence encodes CASSPESTDTQYF.